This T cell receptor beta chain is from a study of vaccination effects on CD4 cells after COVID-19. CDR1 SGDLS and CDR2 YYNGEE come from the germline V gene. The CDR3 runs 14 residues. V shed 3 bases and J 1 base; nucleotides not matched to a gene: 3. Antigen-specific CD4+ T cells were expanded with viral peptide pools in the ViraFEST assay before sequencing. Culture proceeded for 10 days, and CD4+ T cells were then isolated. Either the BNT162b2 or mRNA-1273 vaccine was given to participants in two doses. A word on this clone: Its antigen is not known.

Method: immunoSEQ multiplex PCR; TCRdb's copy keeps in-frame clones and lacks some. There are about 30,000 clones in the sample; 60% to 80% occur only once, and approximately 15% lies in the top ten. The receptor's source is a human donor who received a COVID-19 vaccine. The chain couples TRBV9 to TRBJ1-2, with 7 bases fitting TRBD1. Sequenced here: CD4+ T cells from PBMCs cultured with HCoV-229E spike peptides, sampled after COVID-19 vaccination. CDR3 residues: CASSDNRGNYGYTF. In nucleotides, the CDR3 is TGTGCCAGCAGCGACAACAGGGGTAACTATGGCTACACCTTC.